This T cell receptor (beta chain) is from a study of cytomegalovirus exposure and HLA in healthy donors. Regarding the study as a whole: Among the sequence variants, a highly shared cluster was likely an artifact of sequencing. A later analysis reportedly found that, within productive TCRs, an Asian-associated ancestry cluster had fewer N-insertions than the mean observed across the roughly 610 donors.

The PCR ran on 60 Vbeta and 13 Jbeta primers. Generated by immunoSEQ multiplex PCR, the TCRdb table keeps only in-frame clones and is missing some. The data show about 160,000 clones, more than 65% seen once. A single count supports this clone. Its specificity is not known. The CDR3 sequence is 19 residues long. The V gene lost 2 bases and the J gene lost 5 bases, with 26 bases spanning the gap. Germline V lookup: CDR1 SNHLY, CDR2 FYNNEI. The source material was PBMCs. This receptor was taken from a woman in her fifties or sixties in good health and CMV-seronegative. V usage is TRBV2 and J usage is TRBJ2-3; perhaps TRBD2 as D (5 bases). The CDR3 coding sequence is TGTGCCAGCAGTGAATTGGGAGTAGGGCGCGTGTTATCGAGAGATACGCAGTATTTT. This translates into CASSELGVGRVLSRDTQYF.